This T cell receptor beta chain was identified during a study of blood T cell repertoires in COVID-19. Study information: Two negative PCRs, clearance, or symptom resolution characterized the recovered Cohort 3 donors. Sites in the United States, Italy and Spain provided acute and convalescent COVID-19 samples.

J gave up 3 bases and V 5 bases, and 4 bases lay outside the gene matches. Germline assignment: CDR1 KGHSH and CDR2 LQKENI. The CDR3 consists of 15 residues. TCRdb's table, derived via immunoSEQ multiplex PCR, lists solely in-frame clones and lacks some. The sample has roughly 230,000 clones, 87% seen once; the top ten hold more than 7%. Participants reported their clinical history, and cohort assignment relied on those reports. This TCR derives from a man aged 30 to 45 in a cohort exposed to, infected with or recovered from COVID-19 (not recorded which). The source material was PBMCs or T cells enriched from blood (not recorded which). V and J are TRBV18 and TRBJ2-3; 11 bases match TRBD2. The CDR3 protein is CASSWGLADTDTQYF. The CDR3 DNA reads as TGTGCCAGCTCATGGGGACTAGCGGATACAGATACGCAGTATTTT.